What follows are 28 T cell receptor beta chains derived from one specimen sequenced in a study of cytotoxic CD8 clonotypes in ibrutinib-treated CLL. Produced via immunoSEQ multiplex PCR; TCRdb's table is partial and in-frame only. The sample holds approximately 140,000 clones; approximately 77% are singletons and the top ten take around 30%. The sequenced sample was PBMCs, obtained after 12 months of ibrutinib treatment. These receptors all stem from a human donor with chronic lymphocytic leukemia.

The chain combines TRBV28 with TRBJ1-5; TRBD1 might be the D (5 bases). Germline V gives CDR1 MDHEN, CDR2 SYDVKM. The CDR3 covers 13 residues. The V gene lost 5 bases and the J gene lost 6 bases, with 11 bases spanning the gap. The CDR3 sequence: CASSPGFLQPQHF. In nucleotides, the CDR3 is TGTGCCAGCAGTCCAGGGTTCCTTCAGCCCCAGCATTTT. Complete variable domain (other parts from reference TRBV28 and TRBJ1-5): DVKVTQSSRYLVKRTGEKVFLECVQDMDHENMFWYRQDPGLGLRLIYFSYDVKMKEKGDIPEGYSVSREKKERFSLILESASTNQTSMYLCASSPGFLQPQHFGDGTRLSIL.

The chain uses TRBV29-1 and TRBJ1-2; 9 bases agree with TRBD1. Trimming removed 3 bases from V and 5 bases from J; junction bases left unmatched: 7. The CDR3 is 14 residues long. Germline CDR1 reads SQVTM; CDR2 reads ANQGSEA. CDR3 coding DNA: TGCAGCGTTGACGTAGCACAGGGGGCTTATGGCTACACCTTC. Protein product: CSVDVAQGAYGYTF.

The V call is TRBV5-6, the J call TRBJ1-1; TRBD1 agrees at 9 bases. V dropped 0 bases and J dropped 4; count of bases not matched to a gene: 4. Per germline, CDR1 SGHDT and CDR2 YYEEEE. This CDR3 has 15 residues. The CDR3 DNA reads TGTGCCAGCAGCTTGGACAGGGGGCTGAGCACTGAAGCTTTCTTT. Protein: CASSLDRGLSTEAFF. Complete variable domain (other parts from reference TRBV5-6 and TRBJ1-1): DAGVTQSPTHLIKTRGQQVTLRCSPKSGHDTVSWYQQALGQGPQFIFQYYEEEERQRGNFPDRFSGHQFPNYSSELNVNALLLGDSALYLCASSLDRGLSTEAFFGQGTRLTVV.

The rearrangement links TRBV2 to TRBJ1-1; 7 positions agree with TRBD1. The CDR3 spans 12 residues. With V trimmed by 4 bases and J by 7 bases, 3 bases remained unmatched. Per the germline V gene, CDR1 is SNHLY and CDR2 is FYNNEI. CDR3 residues: CASSGQGFEAFF. In DNA form, the CDR3 reads TGTGCCAGCAGTGGACAGGGCTTTGAAGCTTTCTTT.

This clone was seen more than once but under ten times. V is TRBV10-3 and J is TRBJ2-7; 9 bases are a match to TRBD2. The V gene's germline CDR1 is ENHRY and CDR2 SYGVKD. The CDR3 has 14 amino acids. After removal of 4 bases from V and 4 bases from J, the junction contained 5 bases not matched to a gene. CDR3 sequence: CAISATSGHYEQYF. In DNA form, the CDR3 reads TGTGCCATCAGTGCGACTAGCGGACATTACGAGCAGTACTTC.

The chain couples TRBV9 to TRBJ2-3, with 7 positions matching TRBD1. The CDR3 is made up of 16 amino acids. After removal of 4 bases from V and 0 bases from J, the junction contained 8 bases not matched to a gene. Germline V CDR1 and CDR2: SGDLS, YYNGEE. Written as DNA, the CDR3 is TGTGCCAGCAGCACGGGGACAGCGGCTAGCACAGATACGCAGTATTTT. Translation: CASSTGTAASTDTQYF.

The chain carries TRBV7-2 and TRBJ2-1, with D perhaps matching TRBD2 (5 bases). This CDR3 comprises 18 residues. The ends were cut back, 4 bases at V and 0 bases at J, with 19 bases in the middle. Germline CDR1 reads SGHTA; CDR2 reads FQGNSA. This CDR3 is CASSSRRTPLHSYNEQFF. The CDR3 region has the DNA TGTGCCAGCAGCTCCAGGAGGACCCCTCTCCACTCCTACAATGAGCAGTTCTTC.

The gene calls are TRBV7-2 and TRBJ1-2, with D maybe TRBD1 (5 bases). This CDR3 is built from 15 residues. V was clipped by 1 base and J by 2 bases, with 11 bases between them. Per germline, CDR1 SGHTA and CDR2 FQGNSA. The CDR3 loop reads CASSLDGRVNYGYTF. The DNA of the CDR3 is TGTGCCAGCAGCTTAGATGGCAGGGTCAACTATGGCTACACCTTC.

The chain recombines TRBV18 with TRBJ1-5; no clear D gene. Germline V gives CDR1 KGHSH, CDR2 LQKENI. There are 16 residues in the CDR3. Trimming stripped 2 bases from V and 2 bases from J, with 13 bases between. CDR3 nucleotides: TGTGCCAGCTCACCAAGGACGACCTTCGGCAATCAGCCCCAGCATTTT. Its protein is CASSPRTTFGNQPQHF. The entire variable domain, with the rest obtained from reference TRBV18 and TRBJ1-5, is as follows: NAGVMQNPRHLVRRRGQEARLRCSPMKGHSHVYWYRQLPEEGLKFMVYLQKENIIDESGMPKERFSAEFPKEGPSILRIQQVVRGDSAAYFCASSPRTTFGNQPQHFGDGTRLSIL.

Concerning this clone itself: Other DNA sequences in the sample encode the same CDR3. J is TRBJ1-2 and V is TRBV28, with unresolved D. V was pared by 2 bases and J by 2 bases, with 6 bases between. Germline V gene sequence: CDR1 MDHEN, CDR2 SYDVKM. The CDR3 is 13 amino acids. The CDR3 protein is CASSLRGNYGYTF. The CDR3 DNA reads as TGTGCCAGCAGTTTACGGGGAAACTATGGCTACACCTTC.

The chain recombines TRBV19 with TRBJ1-2; the D gene is possibly TRBD1 (5 bases). Germline values: CDR1 LNHDA, CDR2 SQIVND (reference sequence). The V gene lost 3 bases and the J gene lost 2 bases, with 10 bases spanning the gap. This CDR3 has 14 amino acids. The CDR3 sequence is CASSIRGANYGYTF. The CDR3 DNA follows: TGTGCCAGTAGTATTAGGGGTGCGAACTATGGCTACACCTTC.

The chain employs TRBV2 and TRBJ2-1; no firm D call. Germline V gives CDR1 SNHLY, CDR2 FYNNEI. CDR3 length: 12 residues. The V gene lost 3 bases and the J gene lost 2 bases, with 2 bases spanning the gap. The CDR3 here is CASSDAYNEQFF. In DNA, the CDR3 is TGTGCCAGCAGTGACGCCTACAATGAGCAGTTCTTC. Supplemented by reference TRBV2 and TRBJ2-1, the full variable domain reads EPEVTQTPSHQVTQMGQEVILRCVPISNHLYFYWYRQILGQKVEFLVSFYNNEISEKSEIFDDQFSVERPDGSNFTLKIRSTKLEDSAMYFCASSDAYNEQFFGPGTRLTVL.

The V and J genes are TRBV5-8 and TRBJ2-1; TRBD2 agrees at 7 bases. Per the germline V gene, CDR1 is SGHTS and CDR2 is YDEGEE. This CDR3 contains 14 residues. Trimming cost V 0 bases and J 7 bases; bases outside gene matches: 4. This chain's CDR3 is CASSLAKGGNEQFF. DNA for the CDR3: TGTGCCAGCAGCTTGGCGAAGGGAGGGAATGAGCAGTTCTTC.

This sequence joins TRBV7-2 and TRBJ2-1, with 8 bases lining up with TRBD2. The trim removed 5 bases at V and 7 bases at J, leaving 10 bases unmatched. CDR3 length: 15 amino acids. Germline CDR1 is SGHTA and CDR2 is FQGNSA. CDR3 amino acids: CASSPHGGDFNEQFF. The CDR3 bases are TGTGCCAGCAGCCCGCACGGGGGGGATTTTAATGAGCAGTTCTTC.

The V and J genes are TRBV19 and TRBJ1-6; TRBD1 matches at 9 bases. Trimming removed 6 bases from V and 6 bases from J; junction bases left unmatched: 9. CDR1 is LNHDA, CDR2 SQIVND, per germline (reference sequence). The CDR3 has 16 residues. CDR3 in amino acids: CASSIRDRALNSPLHF. CDR3 coding DNA: TGTGCCAGTAGCATCCGGGACAGGGCGCTTAATTCACCCCTCCACTTT.

In this sample, this clone turned up a few times. J is TRBJ2-3 and V is TRBV7-9; D perhaps matches TRBD2 (5 bases). The CDR3 sequence is 13 residues long. The germline V and J ends were trimmed by 5 bases and 4 bases, with 10 bases remaining between them. Germline CDR1 SEHNR, CDR2 FQNEAQ (reference sequence). CDR3 sequence: CASSPDGADTQYF. CDR3 sequence (DNA): TGTGCCAGCAGCCCGGACGGGGCAGATACGCAGTATTTT.

This rearrangement joins TRBV4-3 to TRBJ2-1; TRBD2 might be the D (5 bases). V was shortened by 4 bases and J by 2 bases, with 15 bases between the two germline ends. Germline V gives CDR1 LGHNA, CDR2 YSLEER. The CDR3 contains 16 residues. CDR3 amino acids: CASSPQAEDAYNEQFF. Here the CDR3 DNA reads TGCGCCAGCAGCCCCCAAGCGGAGGACGCCTACAATGAGCAGTTCTTC.

The gene calls are TRBV18 and TRBJ1-5, with 7 bases matching TRBD1. This CDR3 comprises 14 residues. J was trimmed by 7 bases and V by 2 bases; bases with no gene match: 5. Germline CDR1 and CDR2: KGHSH and LQKENI. CDR3 sequence reads: CASSPDRAGQPQHF. The CDR3 DNA sequence: TGTGCCAGCTCACCAGACAGGGCGGGACAGCCCCAGCATTTT. The complete variable domain, with remaining parts taken from reference TRBV18 and TRBJ1-5, reads NAGVMQNPRHLVRRRGQEARLRCSPMKGHSHVYWYRQLPEEGLKFMVYLQKENIIDESGMPKERFSAEFPKEGPSILRIQQVVRGDSAAYFCASSPDRAGQPQHFGDGTRLSIL.

This clone was picked up a small number of times. V and J are TRBV10-3 and TRBJ1-5; D call uncertain. Deletions cut 8 bases from V and 2 bases from J, with 7 bases between. The CDR3 consists of 12 residues. Germline V gene sequence: CDR1 ENHRY, CDR2 SYGVKD. CDR3 sequence: CAIASGNQPQHF. CDR3 bases: TGTGCCATCGCTTCTGGCAATCAGCCCCAGCATTTT.

The rearrangement uses TRBV6-1 and TRBJ2-7; D call uncertain. Trimming removed 10 bases at V and 0 bases at J, with 16 bases between. Looked up from germline, CDR1 is MNHNS and CDR2 is SASEGT. This CDR3 is 14 amino acids long. The chain's CDR3 is CATKGPAPSYEQYF. DNA for the CDR3: TGTGCCACTAAGGGCCCAGCTCCCTCCTACGAGCAGTACTTC.

This clone has only a few counts. The J gene is TRBJ1-2, the V gene TRBV28, with D possibly TRBD1 on 5 matching bases. Trimming left V 1 base short and J 7 bases short, with 10 bases between. This CDR3 region has 13 residues. Germline CDR1 reads MDHEN; CDR2 reads SYDVKM. In DNA, the CDR3 is TGTGCCAGCAGTTTATCAGGGCTGGGTGGCTACACCTTC. This gives the protein CASSLSGLGGYTF.

The rearrangement links TRBV7-3 to TRBJ2-1, with 9 nucleotides matching TRBD1. Germline CDR1 reads SGHTA; CDR2 reads FQGTGA. Trimming cost V 0 bases and J 15 bases; bases outside gene matches: 9. The length of the CDR3 is 14 residues. CDR3 in amino acids: CASSLTGTGSGWFF. The CDR3 DNA reads as TGTGCCAGCAGCTTAACGGGGACAGGGTCAGGTTGGTTCTTC.

This sequence joins TRBV5-4 and TRBJ2-7; D unresolved. CDR1 and CDR2 (germline): SGHNT, YYREEE (reference sequence). V lost 0 bases and J lost 4, with 5 bases in between. The CDR3 has 12 amino acids. The CDR3 DNA reads as TGTGCCAGCAGCTTGGACACTTACGAGCAGTACTTC. Protein product: CASSLDTYEQYF.

The chain recombines TRBV28 with TRBJ1-5; D is perhaps TRBD1 (6 bases). The ends were cut back, 6 bases at V and 6 bases at J, with 12 bases in the middle. Germline values: CDR1 MDHEN, CDR2 SYDVKM. The CDR3 has 13 residues. CDR3: CASRLTGLQPQHF. For the CDR3, the DNA is TGTGCCAGCAGGTTAACAGGGCTTCAGCCCCAGCATTTT.

The chain carries TRBV11-2 and TRBJ1-1; D gene unclear. Germline CDR1 and CDR2: SGHAT and FQNNGV. The CDR3 extends over 13 amino acids. Trimming stripped 4 bases from V and 3 bases from J, with 9 bases between. The CDR3 coding sequence is TGTGCCAGCAGCTCCCTTCGGTACACTGAAGCTTTCTTT. This codes for CASSSLRYTEAFF.

This chain joins TRBV5-1 and TRBJ2-1; the D gene could be TRBD1 or TRBD2 (5 bases each). The CDR3 contains 15 residues. Germline V gene data show CDR1 as SGHRS and CDR2 as YFSETQ. V was shortened by 4 bases and J by 1 base, with 12 bases between the two germline ends. This CDR3 is CASSARDGSYNEQFF. For the CDR3, the DNA is TGCGCCAGCAGCGCCCGGGACGGATCCTACAATGAGCAGTTCTTC.

This clone was counted between two and nine times. The chain joins TRBV7-2 to TRBJ1-2; a possible D gene is TRBD1 (5 bases). Trimming stripped 1 base from V and 4 bases from J, with 10 bases between. The CDR3 is 14 residues long. Germline V gene data show CDR1 as SGHTA and CDR2 as FQGNSA. The DNA of the CDR3 is TGTGCCAGCAGCTTAGGCAGGGAAGTCTATGGCTACACCTTC. It codes for CASSLGREVYGYTF.

The chain couples TRBV14 to TRBJ1-1; a possible D gene is TRBD1 (6 bases). CDR1 and CDR2 from the germline V gene are SGHDN and FVKESK. The CDR3 has 16 residues. Trimming removed 1 base from V and 3 bases from J, with 15 bases in between. CDR3 sequence (DNA): TGTGCCAGCAGCCAAGTCGGGGGGCTTGGGGACACTGAAGCTTTCTTT. It codes for CASSQVGGLGDTEAFF.